This note documents a single T cell receptor (beta chain) sequence. This sample was included in a study of blood T cell repertoires in COVID-19. Study-wide context: Both acute and convalescent COVID-19 samples were obtained from the United States, Italy and Spain. PBMCs, B-cell-depleted T cells, or T cells provided the cDNA or gDNA that made up the material.

J lost 3 bases, V lost 5 bases, and 12 bases had no gene match. CDR3 length equals 16 residues. The germline gives CDR1 SEHNR, CDR2 FQNEAQ (reference sequence). Under the authors' procedure: Quantification of nucleated cells was approximated via reference gene primer amplification. Measured with immunoSEQ multiplex PCR; TCRdb has only the in-frame clones, and not every one. Clone size and V and J calls were adopted from that table, with D and trimming inferred from the DNA. The data contain fewer than 250,000 clones, about 89% of them singletons. Sequenced material: peripheral blood. The chain carries TRBV7-9 and TRBJ1-1, with 7 bases lining up with TRBD1. This clonotype was sampled from a woman aged 55-70 years who had recovered from COVID-19. For the CDR3, the DNA is TGTGCCAGCAGCCCCGAGACAGGGTTGGGGGACACTGAAGCTTTCTTT. This translates into CASSPETGLGDTEAFF.